This TCR beta chain was identified in a study of CD8 T cells in Susac syndrome. On the study more broadly: When blood was drawn, patients with Susac syndrome were on intravenous immunoglobulin alone, on corticosteroids, or therapy-naive.

In blood CD8+ and CD4+ T cells, TCR beta underwent sequencing. Germline loops: CDR1 LGHNA, CDR2 YNFKEQ. This CDR3 contains 16 residues. The V end lost 4 bases, the J end lost 0 bases, and 13 bases lay between the germline ends. Random hexamers primed reverse transcription of about 0.45 to 1 ug RNA. TCRdb recomputed calls from the immunoSEQ multiplex PCR reads with MiXCR, one row per CDR3 protein. This repertoire shows some 200,000 distinct CDR3 sequences, around 90% found once; its top ten account for roughly 0.087%. This chain uses TRBV4-2 with TRBJ2-1, with D perhaps being TRBD1 or TRBD2 (5 bases each). Sample: CD4+ T cells from PBMCs. This clonotype originated in a human donor with Susac syndrome. The CDR3 DNA reads as TGTGCCAGCAGCCTCGGGACCTCGAGCTCCTACAATGAGCAGTTCTTC. Protein sequence: CASSLGTSSSYNEQFF.